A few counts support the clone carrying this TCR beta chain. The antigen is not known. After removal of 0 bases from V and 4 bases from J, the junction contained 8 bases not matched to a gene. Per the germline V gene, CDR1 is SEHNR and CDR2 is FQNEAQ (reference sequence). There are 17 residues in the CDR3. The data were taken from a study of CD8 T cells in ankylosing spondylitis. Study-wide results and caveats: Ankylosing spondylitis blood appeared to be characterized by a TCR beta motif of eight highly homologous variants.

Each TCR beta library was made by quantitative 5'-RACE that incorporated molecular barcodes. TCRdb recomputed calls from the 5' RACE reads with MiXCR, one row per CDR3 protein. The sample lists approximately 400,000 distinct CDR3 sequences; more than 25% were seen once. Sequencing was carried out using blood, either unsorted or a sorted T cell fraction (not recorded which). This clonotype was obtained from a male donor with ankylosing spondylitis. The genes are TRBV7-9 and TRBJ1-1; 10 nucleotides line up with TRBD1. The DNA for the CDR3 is TGTGCCAGCAGCTTAGCCCTAACCGGGACAGGGGCCACTGAAGCTTTCTTT. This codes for CASSLALTGTGATEAFF.